The 15 T cell receptor beta chains reported below all come from one sample, sequenced in a study of cytomegalovirus exposure and HLA in healthy donors. The study ran its PCR with 60 Vbeta and 13 Jbeta primers. Some clones are missing from TCRdb's copy, which holds only in-frame ones; the method was immunoSEQ multiplex PCR. The sample records about 200,000 clones, about four fifths being singletons. What was sequenced was PBMCs. The receptors shown here come from a male donor in good health and CMV-seropositive.

The chain employs TRBV4-1 and TRBJ1-2; tentative D call: TRBD1 (5 bases). The V and J ends lost 0 bases and 6 bases respectively, with 17 bases between them. CDR1 MGHRA and CDR2 YSYEKL come from the germline V gene. There are 16 residues in the CDR3. DNA for the CDR3: TGCGCCAGCAGCCAAGATCAGGGAACGGCGGGGGATGGCTACACCTTC. Residues: CASSQDQGTAGDGYTF.

The rearrangement joins TRBV28 to TRBJ2-3, with D possibly being TRBD2 (6 bases). The CDR3 has 14 amino acids. Trimming shortened V by 2 bases and J by 5 bases, and 11 bases separated the two germline ends. Germline lookup yields CDR1 MDHEN and CDR2 SYDVKM. The CDR3 nucleotides read TGTGCCAGCAGTTTACTCCAGGGAGGAGATACGCAGTATTTT. It is translated as CASSLLQGGDTQYF.

This clone is a singleton in its sample. V and J are TRBV5-6 and TRBJ2-2; 7 bases agree with TRBD1. The CDR3 sequence is 15 residues long. Germline loops: CDR1 SGHDT, CDR2 YYEEEE. With 0 bases clipped from V and 3 bases from J, the junction kept 2 bases outside the gene matches. The CDR3 nucleotides are TGTGCCAGCAGCTTGGGAGGGGGCCACACCGGGGAGCTGTTTTTT. Its protein is CASSLGGGHTGELFF.

This sequence joins TRBV2 and TRBJ1-6; D unclear. The CDR3 is 13 amino acids. From germline, CDR1 is SNHLY and CDR2 FYNNEI. The ends were cut back, 5 bases at V and 7 bases at J, with 9 bases in the middle. The CDR3 sequence: CASSPEENSPLHF. CDR3 coding DNA: TGTGCCAGCAGTCCGGAGGAAAATTCACCCCTCCACTTT.

In its sample, this clone was seen once. J is TRBJ2-7 and V is TRBV7-9; 7 bases match TRBD2. CDR1 and CDR2 from the germline V gene are SEHNR and FQNEAQ (reference sequence). The CDR3 is made up of 16 amino acids. J lost 3 bases, V lost 1 base, and 9 bases had no gene match. CDR3 protein: CASSLVGLAADYEQYF. In DNA, the CDR3 is TGTGCCAGCAGCTTAGTCGGGCTAGCGGCAGACTACGAGCAGTACTTC.

V gene TRBV6-5 combines with J gene TRBJ1-2; 10 bases align to TRBD1. Germline CDR1 and CDR2: MNHEY and SVGAGI. The CDR3 loop spans 14 amino acids. The V segment lost 6 bases and the J segment 8 bases; nucleotides outside the gene matches: 9. The CDR3 loop reads CASRDRGTLYGYTF. The CDR3 DNA follows: TGTGCCAGCAGGGACAGGGGGACCTTATACGGCTACACCTTC.

This chain links TRBV7-3 with TRBJ2-3, with D possibly being TRBD2 (5 bases). Trimming cost V 5 bases and J 3 bases, with 15 bases left between them. CDR1 and CDR2 from the germline V gene are SGHTA and FQGTGA. This CDR3 is built from 15 residues. CDR3 residues: CASSPVRVGTDTQYF. For the CDR3, the DNA is TGTGCCAGCAGCCCGGTGAGGGTTGGAACAGATACGCAGTATTTT.

This chain uses TRBV5-6 with TRBJ1-2; D perhaps matches TRBD1 (5 bases). The CDR3 has 14 amino acids. Germline V gene sequence: CDR1 SGHDT, CDR2 YYEEEE. V lost 2 bases and J lost 8, with 16 bases in between. CDR3 coding DNA: TGTGCCAGCAGCTTTAGGGCAGGGATTGTCGGCTACACCTTC. As protein: CASSFRAGIVGYTF.

This chain links TRBV27 with TRBJ2-5, with a tentative D call TRBD1 (7 bases). Trimming removed 7 bases from V and 2 bases from J, with 23 bases in between. The CDR3 is 17 residues long. Germline CDR1 MNHEY, CDR2 SMNVEV (reference sequence). CDR3 DNA: TGTGCCAGCACAGGGAGGACAGGTCAGACTGTACAAGAGACCCAGTACTTC. Its protein product is CASTGRTGQTVQETQYF.

The rearrangement uses TRBV10-1 and TRBJ2-7; the match to TRBD2 covers 8 bases. With V trimmed by 8 bases and J by 0 bases, 15 bases remained unmatched. Germline CDR1 WNHNN, CDR2 SYGVQD (reference sequence). This CDR3 comprises 17 residues. CDR3 DNA: TGCGCCAGCGGGGGAAATAGCGGGGATAGGAGCTCCTACGAGCAGTACTTC. It encodes CASGGNSGDRSSYEQYF.

The V gene is TRBV7-9, the J gene TRBJ2-1; 7 nucleotides agree with TRBD1. Trimming took 4 bases from V and 12 from J; bases not matched to a gene: 9. The CDR3 has 13 amino acids. Germline values: CDR1 SEHNR, CDR2 FQNEAQ (reference sequence). DNA for the CDR3: TGTGCCAGCAGCTCAAATGACAGGGAACCGCAGTTCTTC. It codes for CASSSNDREPQFF.

CDR3 sequence (DNA): TGTGCCAGCAGCTTATTAAAAACTCCAAATGAGCAGTTCTTC. Its translation is CASSLLKTPNEQFF. The chain links TRBV7-2 to TRBJ2-1; no clear D gene. Germline-derived CDR1 and CDR2 are SGHTA and FQGNSA. V was pared by 2 bases and J by 7 bases, with 12 bases between. This CDR3 has 14 residues.

The count of this clone is one. This sequence joins TRBV28 and TRBJ1-3; D is perhaps TRBD1 (5 bases). CDR1 is MDHEN, CDR2 SYDVKM, per germline. The CDR3 loop spans 15 amino acids. V was shortened by 7 bases and J by 0 bases, with 13 bases between the two germline ends. CDR3 protein: CASNNRSFSGNTIYF. The CDR3 bases are TGTGCCAGCAACAACAGGTCCTTCTCTGGAAACACCATATATTTT.

V is TRBV21-1 and J is TRBJ1-2; the table gives TRBD1 as D, unverified against the DNA. TRBV21-1 is designated a pseudogene. CDR3 length: 9 residues. CDR3 DNA: TGTGCCAAACAGTATGGCTACACCTTC. Translated: CAKQYGYTF.

This clone showed up just once. This sequence joins TRBV28 and TRBJ1-2; a weak D match, TRBD1 (5 bases). Germline assignment: CDR1 MDHEN and CDR2 SYDVKM. V was shortened by 7 bases and J by 2 bases, with 8 bases between the two germline ends. The length of the CDR3 is 12 residues. CDR3 DNA: TGTGCCAGCATAGGGGTGAACTATGGCTACACCTTC. Its protein is CASIGVNYGYTF.